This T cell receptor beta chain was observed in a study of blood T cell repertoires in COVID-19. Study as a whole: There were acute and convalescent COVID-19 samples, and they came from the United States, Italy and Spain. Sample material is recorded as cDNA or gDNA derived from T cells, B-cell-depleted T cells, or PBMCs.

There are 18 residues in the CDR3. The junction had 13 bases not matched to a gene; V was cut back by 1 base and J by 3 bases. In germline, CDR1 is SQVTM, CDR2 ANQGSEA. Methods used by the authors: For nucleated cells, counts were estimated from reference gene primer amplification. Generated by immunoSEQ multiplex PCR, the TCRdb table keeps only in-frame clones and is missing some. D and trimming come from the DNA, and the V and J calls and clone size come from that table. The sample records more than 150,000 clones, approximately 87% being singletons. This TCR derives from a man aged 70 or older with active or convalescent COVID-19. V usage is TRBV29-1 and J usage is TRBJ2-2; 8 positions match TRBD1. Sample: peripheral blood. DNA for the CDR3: TGCAGCGTTGAAGGGAGGACAGGGTACGGGGAGTACACCGGGGAGCTGTTTTTT. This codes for CSVEGRTGYGEYTGELFF.